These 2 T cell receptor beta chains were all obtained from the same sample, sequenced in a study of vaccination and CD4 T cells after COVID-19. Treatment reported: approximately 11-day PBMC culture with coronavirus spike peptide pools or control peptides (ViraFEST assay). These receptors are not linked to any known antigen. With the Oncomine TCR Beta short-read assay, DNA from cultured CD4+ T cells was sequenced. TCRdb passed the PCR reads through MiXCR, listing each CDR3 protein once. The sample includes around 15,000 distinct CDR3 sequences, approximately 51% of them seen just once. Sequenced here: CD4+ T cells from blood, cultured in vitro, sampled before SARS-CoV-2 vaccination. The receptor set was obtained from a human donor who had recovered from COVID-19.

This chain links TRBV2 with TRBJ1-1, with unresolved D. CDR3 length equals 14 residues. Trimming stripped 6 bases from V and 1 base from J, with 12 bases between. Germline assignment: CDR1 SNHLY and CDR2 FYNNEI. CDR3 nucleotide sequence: TGTGCCAGCAGCGACCTCGAGAAGAACACTGAAGCTTTCTTT. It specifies CASSDLEKNTEAFF.

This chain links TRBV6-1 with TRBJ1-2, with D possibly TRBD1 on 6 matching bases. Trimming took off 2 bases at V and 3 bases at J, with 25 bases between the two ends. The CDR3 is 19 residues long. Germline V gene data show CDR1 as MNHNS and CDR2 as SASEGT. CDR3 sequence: CASSERPSSGGGGHYGYTF. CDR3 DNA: TGTGCCAGCAGTGAAAGGCCGTCGAGCGGGGGCGGAGGTCACTATGGCTACACCTTC.